A selection of T cell receptor beta chains follows, all from one sample in a study of blood T cells in healthy people across ages. One entry per CDR3 protein, called by TCRdb with MiXCR from the 5' RACE reads. The table records 1.5 million to 2 million distinct CDR3 sequences, approximately 40% of them present only once. The sample comprised blood. These receptors all stem from a human donor in good health. The CDR3 runs from the conserved cysteine through the conserved F or W. The D gene is left open where the match is weak. For some rows the clone size is stated as once, few or many, or as a class when expanded; others skip it.

size	D	V	length	J	CDR3	DNA
NA	TRBD1	TRBV29-1	14	TRBJ1-2	CSAAQGAQSYGYTF	TGCAGCGCAGCGCAGGGGGCGCAGAGCTATGGCTACACCTTC
few	NA	TRBV20-1	12	TRBJ2-3	CSLSGSTDTQYF	TGCAGTCTTAGCGGTAGCACAGATACGCAGTATTTT
NA	NA	TRBV12-3/TRBV12-4	12	TRBJ1-6	CASSFASSPLHF	TGTGCCAGCAGTTTCGCGTCCTCACCCCTCCACTTT
NA	TRBD1	TRBV7-2	15	TRBJ2-2	CASSSRQGGTGELFF	TGTGCCAGCAGCTCCAGACAGGGTGGCACCGGGGAGCTGTTTTTT
few	NA	TRBV29-1	11	TRBJ1-1	CSVGGYAGAFF	TGCAGCGTTGGCGGTTATGCCGGGGCTTTCTTT
once	NA	TRBV7-6	16	TRBJ2-7	CASSLIGAEGLDEQYF	TGTGCCAGCAGCTTAATTGGAGCAGAAGGTTTAGACGAGCAGTACTTC
few	NA	TRBV12-3/TRBV12-4	12	TRBJ1-5	CASSGMGQPQHF	TGTGCCAGCAGTGGGATGGGTCAGCCCCAGCATTTT
many	NA	TRBV5-1	13	TRBJ2-7	CASSFSGVYEQYF	TGCGCCAGCAGCTTTTCAGGGGTGTACGAGCAGTACTTC
NA	TRBD2	TRBV12-3/TRBV12-4	16	TRBJ2-7	CASSRGLANSYNEQYF	TGTGCCAGCAGTCGAGGACTAGCGAATTCCTACAATGAGCAGTACTTC
NA	NA	TRBV20-1	13	TRBJ2-2	CSARGFPTGELFF	TGCAGTGCTAGAGGTTTCCCCACCGGGGAGCTGTTTTTT
few	NA	TRBV20-1	12	TRBJ2-1	CSQNTAYNEQFF	TGCAGCCAAAACACCGCCTACAATGAGCAGTTCTTC
few	NA	TRBV7-9	15	TRBJ1-2	CASSSGETGYYGYTF	TGTGCCAGCAGCAGCGGGGAGACCGGTTACTATGGCTACACCTTC
NA	NA	TRBV6-5	13	TRBJ2-2	CASSYANTGERFF	TGTGCCAGCAGTTATGCGAACACCGGGGAGCGGTTTTTT
NA	TRBD1	TRBV11-3	17	TRBJ2-5	CASSPDLTGMDQETQYF	TGTGCCAGCAGCCCGGACCTGACAGGGATGGACCAAGAGACCCAGTACTTC
few	TRBD1	TRBV6-5	14	TRBJ2-2	CASRVDRDAGELFF	TGTGCCAGCAGGGTGGACAGGGACGCCGGGGAGCTGTTTTTT
few	NA	TRBV24-1	13	TRBJ1-5	CATSAGRYQPQHF	TGTGCCACCAGTGCAGGGAGGTATCAGCCCCAGCATTTT
NA	TRBD1	TRBV7-2	13	TRBJ1-2	CASSSQGIDGYTF	TGTGCCAGCAGCTCACAGGGGATCGATGGCTACACCTTC
NA	NA	TRBV5-1	14	TRBJ1-2	CASSFSQGAYGYTF	TGCGCCAGCAGCTTCTCACAGGGTGCTTATGGCTACACCTTC
once	NA	TRBV3-1	13	TRBJ1-2	CASSPGTRRGYTF	TGTGCCAGCAGCCCAGGGACCCGTCGGGGCTACACCTTC
NA	TRBD1	TRBV7-2	14	TRBJ2-5	CASSTSGTVKTQYF	TGTGCCAGCAGCACATCCGGGACAGTAAAGACCCAGTACTTC
few	TRBD2	TRBV7-6	12	TRBJ2-7	CASSLGTSGQYF	TGTGCCAGCAGCCTCGGGACTAGCGGGCAGTACTTC
few	NA	TRBV28	15	TRBJ2-5	CASSPSVAGQETQYF	TGTGCCAGCAGTCCTTCCGTGGCAGGCCAAGAGACCCAGTACTTC
few	NA	TRBV7-2	17	TRBJ2-1	CASSLRLGGVIYNEQFF	TGTGCCAGCAGCTTACGGCTGGGGGGAGTTATCTACAATGAGCAGTTCTTC
many	NA	TRBV29-1	13	TRBJ2-3	CSVATLSTDTQYF	TGCAGCGTGGCGACACTGAGCACAGATACGCAGTATTTT
NA	TRBD1	TRBV6-2/TRBV6-3	17	TRBJ2-2	CASSYSGTGGPTGELFF	TGTGCCAGCAGTTACTCGGGGACAGGGGGTCCGACCGGGGAGCTGTTTTTT
few	TRBD2	TRBV9	18	TRBJ2-3	CASSVLAGGTSSTDTQYF	TGTGCCAGCAGCGTACTAGCGGGGGGAACCTCTAGCACAGATACGCAGTATTTT
few	TRBD2	TRBV20-1	15	TRBJ2-3	CSAEDGAGGIDTQYF	TGCAGTGCCGAGGATGGAGCGGGGGGCATAGATACGCAGTATTTT
few	NA	TRBV5-6	15	TRBJ2-4	CASSLTTKDLYKQYF	TGTGCCAGCAGCTTAACGACCAAAGATCTCTACAAGCAGTACTTC
NA	NA	TRBV5-1	16	TRBJ2-6	CASSFLEVSGANVLTF	TGCGCCAGCAGCTTCCTCGAGGTCTCTGGGGCCAACGTCCTGACTTTC
few	TRBD1	TRBV7-9	15	TRBJ2-7	CASSARTGGSYEQYF	TGTGCCAGCAGCGCACGGACAGGGGGCTCCTACGAGCAGTACTTC
NA	NA	TRBV20-1	13	TRBJ2-7	CSASDGGPYEQYF	TGCAGTGCTAGTGATGGGGGCCCCTACGAGCAGTACTTC
many	TRBD1	TRBV4-2	14	TRBJ2-5	CASSLSHRGETQYF	TGTGCCAGCAGCCTATCTCACAGGGGGGAGACCCAGTACTTC
once	NA	TRBV3-1	17	TRBJ2-5	CANSQIPLGNYQETQYF	TGTGCCAACAGCCAAATCCCTTTAGGGAACTACCAAGAGACCCAGTACTTC
NA	NA	TRBV24-1	16	TRBJ2-5	CATSDASAAGQETQYF	TGTGCCACCAGTGATGCGTCGGCGGCCGGCCAAGAGACCCAGTACTTC
NA	TRBD1	TRBV20-1	12	TRBJ1-1	CSARQGGAEAFF	TGCAGTGCTCGCCAGGGGGGCGCTGAAGCTTTCTTT